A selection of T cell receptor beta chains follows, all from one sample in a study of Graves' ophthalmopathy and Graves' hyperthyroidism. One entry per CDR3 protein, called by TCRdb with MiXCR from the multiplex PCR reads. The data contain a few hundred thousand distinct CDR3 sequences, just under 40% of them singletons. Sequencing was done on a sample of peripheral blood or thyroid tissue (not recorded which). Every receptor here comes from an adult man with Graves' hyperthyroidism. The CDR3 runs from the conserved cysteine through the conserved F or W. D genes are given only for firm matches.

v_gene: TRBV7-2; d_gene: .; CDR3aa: CASSLRDSPLHF
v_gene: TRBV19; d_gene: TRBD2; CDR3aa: CASSIVGRLAESETQYF
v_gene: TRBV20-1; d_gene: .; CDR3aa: CSARAIAQENTEAFF
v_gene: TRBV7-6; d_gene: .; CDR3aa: CASSLEADSTYEQYF
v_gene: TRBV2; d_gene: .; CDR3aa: CASSEGGRGYEAFF
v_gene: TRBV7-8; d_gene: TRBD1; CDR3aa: CASGTGLNTEKLFF
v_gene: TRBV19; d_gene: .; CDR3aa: CASSIKVSLVEQYF
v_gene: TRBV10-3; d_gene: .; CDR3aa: CAISDLLGQGELFF
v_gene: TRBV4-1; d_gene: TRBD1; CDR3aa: CASSGQDDSGNTIYF
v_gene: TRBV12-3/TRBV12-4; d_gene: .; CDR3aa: CASSYFTGEQYF
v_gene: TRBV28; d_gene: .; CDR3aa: CASSLFRDSYGYTF
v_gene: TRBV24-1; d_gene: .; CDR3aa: CATSDGDWTANTEAFF
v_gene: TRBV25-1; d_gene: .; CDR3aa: CASSQPGQPSNQPQHF
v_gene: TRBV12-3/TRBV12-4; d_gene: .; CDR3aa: CASSFHSGYERYF
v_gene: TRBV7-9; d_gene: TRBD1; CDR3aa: CASSSTGGWTGELFF
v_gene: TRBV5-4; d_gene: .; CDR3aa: CASSPALGGNTF
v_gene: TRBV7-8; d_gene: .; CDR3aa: CASSTSRTATQPQHF
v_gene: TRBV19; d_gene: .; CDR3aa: CASSPGDGNEQYF
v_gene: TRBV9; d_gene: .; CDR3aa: CASSVAVHTDTQYF
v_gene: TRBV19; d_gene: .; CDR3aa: CASTSRGTDTQYF
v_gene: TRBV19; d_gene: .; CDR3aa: CASSIAGVSSYEQYF
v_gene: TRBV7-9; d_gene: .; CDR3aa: CASSLIQLYGYTF
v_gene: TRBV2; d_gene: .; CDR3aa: CASSQPRHEQYF
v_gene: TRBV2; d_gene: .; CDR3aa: CASSVVQGTQYF